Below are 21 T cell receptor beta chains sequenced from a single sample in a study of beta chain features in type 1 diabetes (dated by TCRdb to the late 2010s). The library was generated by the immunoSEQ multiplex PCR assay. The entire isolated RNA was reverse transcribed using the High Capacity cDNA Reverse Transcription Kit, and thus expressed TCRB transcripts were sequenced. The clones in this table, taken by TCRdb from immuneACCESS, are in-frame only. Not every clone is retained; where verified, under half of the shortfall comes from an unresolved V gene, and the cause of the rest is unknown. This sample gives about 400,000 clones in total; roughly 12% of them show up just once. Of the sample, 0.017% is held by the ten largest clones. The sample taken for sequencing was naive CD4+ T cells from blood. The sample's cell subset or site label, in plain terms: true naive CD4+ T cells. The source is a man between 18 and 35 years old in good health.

The CDR3 bases are TGTGCCAGCAGCTCTCTTGACGGAGGGTACGAGCAGTACTTC. Translation gives CASSSLDGGYEQYF. The chain employs TRBV7-3 and TRBJ2-7; perhaps TRBD2 as D (6 bases). The CDR3 contains 14 residues. From germline, CDR1 is SGHTA and CDR2 FQGTGA. Trimming removed 4 bases at V and 4 bases at J, with 14 bases between.

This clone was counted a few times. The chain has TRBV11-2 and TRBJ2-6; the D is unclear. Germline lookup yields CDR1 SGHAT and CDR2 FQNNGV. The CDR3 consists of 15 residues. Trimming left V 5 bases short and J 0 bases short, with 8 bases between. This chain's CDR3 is CASSHLASGANVLTF. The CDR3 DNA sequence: TGTGCCAGCAGCCACCTGGCCTCTGGGGCCAACGTCCTGACTTTC.

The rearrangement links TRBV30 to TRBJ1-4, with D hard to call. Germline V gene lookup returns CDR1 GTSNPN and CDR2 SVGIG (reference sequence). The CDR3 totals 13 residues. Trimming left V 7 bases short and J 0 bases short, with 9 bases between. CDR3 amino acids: CASHSTTNEKLFF. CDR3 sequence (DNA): TGTGCCTCCCACTCAACAACTAATGAAAAACTGTTTTTT.

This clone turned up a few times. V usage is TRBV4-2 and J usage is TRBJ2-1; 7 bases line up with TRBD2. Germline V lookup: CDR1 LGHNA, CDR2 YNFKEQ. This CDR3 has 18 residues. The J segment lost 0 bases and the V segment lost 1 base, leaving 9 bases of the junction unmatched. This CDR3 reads CASSQGEGSAFSYNEQFF. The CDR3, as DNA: TGTGCCAGCAGCCAAGGGGAGGGCTCAGCCTTCTCCTACAATGAGCAGTTCTTC.

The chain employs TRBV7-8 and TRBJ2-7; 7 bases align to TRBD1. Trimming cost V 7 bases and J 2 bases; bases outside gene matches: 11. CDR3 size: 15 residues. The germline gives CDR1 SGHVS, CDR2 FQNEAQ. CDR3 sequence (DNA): TGTGCCAGCACCCGGGACAGTTCGATAGCCTACGAGCAGTACTTC. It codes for CASTRDSSIAYEQYF. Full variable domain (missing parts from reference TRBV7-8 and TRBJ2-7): GAGVSQSPRYKVAKRGQDVALRCDPISGHVSLFWYQQALGQGPEFLTYFQNEAQLDKSGLPSDRFFAERPEGSVSTLKIQRTQQEDSAVYLCASTRDSSIAYEQYFGPGTRLTVT.

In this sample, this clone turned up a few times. DNA of the CDR3: TGTGCCAGCAACACCTACGGGGACAGGGCTTACAATGAGCAGTTCTTC. Translating it yields CASNTYGDRAYNEQFF. This sequence joins TRBV21-1 and TRBJ2-1; TRBD1, as called in the table, went unchecked against the DNA. TRBV21-1 is a recognized pseudogene. The CDR3 is 16 amino acids.

CDR3 sequence: CAIARTGDTEAFF. DNA for the CDR3: TGTGCCATCGCCAGAACAGGGGACACTGAAGCTTTCTTT. The rearrangement joins TRBV10-3 to TRBJ1-1; 7 nucleotides align to TRBD1. The CDR3 length is 13 residues. Losses at the gene ends were 8 bases for V and 3 bases for J; bases not matched to a gene: 6. CDR1 is ENHRY, CDR2 SYGVKD, per germline.

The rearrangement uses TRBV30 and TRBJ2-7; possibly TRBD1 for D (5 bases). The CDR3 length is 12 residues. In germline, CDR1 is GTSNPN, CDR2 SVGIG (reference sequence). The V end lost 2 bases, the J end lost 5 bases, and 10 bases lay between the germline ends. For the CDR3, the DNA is TGTGCCTGGAGTCAGGGTGGCCACGAGCAGTACTTC. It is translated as CAWSQGGHEQYF.

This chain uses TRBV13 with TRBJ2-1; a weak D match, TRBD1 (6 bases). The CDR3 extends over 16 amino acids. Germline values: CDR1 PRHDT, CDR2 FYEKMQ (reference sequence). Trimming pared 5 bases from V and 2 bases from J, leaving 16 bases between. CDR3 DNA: TGTGCCAGCAGCCCCCACGGGACAAGAGCCTACAATGAGCAGTTCTTC. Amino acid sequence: CASSPHGTRAYNEQFF.

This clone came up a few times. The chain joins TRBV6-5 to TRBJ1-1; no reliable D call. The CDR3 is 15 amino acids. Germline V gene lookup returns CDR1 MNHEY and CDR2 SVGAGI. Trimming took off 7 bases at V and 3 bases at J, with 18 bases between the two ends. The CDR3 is CASNLLGSGDTEAFF. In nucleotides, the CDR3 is TGTGCCAGCAATCTGCTGGGGAGTGGGGACACTGAAGCTTTCTTT.

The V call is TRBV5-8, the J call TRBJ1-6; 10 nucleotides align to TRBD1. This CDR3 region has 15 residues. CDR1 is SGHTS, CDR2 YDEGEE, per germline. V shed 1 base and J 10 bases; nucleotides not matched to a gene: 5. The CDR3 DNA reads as TGTGCCAGCAGCTTGCAGGACAGGGGGTTCTCACCCCTCCACTTT. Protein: CASSLQDRGFSPLHF. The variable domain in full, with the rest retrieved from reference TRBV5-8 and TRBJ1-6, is EAGVTQSPTHLIKTRGQQATLRCSPISGHTSVYWYQQALGLGLQFLLWYDEGEERNRGNFPPRFSGRQFPNYSSELNVNALELEDSALYLCASSLQDRGFSPLHFGNGTRLTVT.

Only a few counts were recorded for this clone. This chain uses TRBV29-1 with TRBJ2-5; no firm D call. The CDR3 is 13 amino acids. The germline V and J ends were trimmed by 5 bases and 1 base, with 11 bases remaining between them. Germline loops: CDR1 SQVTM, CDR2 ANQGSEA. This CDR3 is CSVPGDVQETQYF. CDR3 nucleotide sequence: TGCAGCGTTCCAGGCGACGTCCAAGAGACCCAGTACTTC. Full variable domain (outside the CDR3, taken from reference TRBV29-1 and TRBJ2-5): SAVISQKPSRDICQRGTSLTIQCQVDSQVTMMFWYRQQPGQSLTLIATANQGSEATYESGFVIDKFPISRPNLTFSTLTVSNMSPEDSSIYLCSVPGDVQETQYFGPGTRLLVL.

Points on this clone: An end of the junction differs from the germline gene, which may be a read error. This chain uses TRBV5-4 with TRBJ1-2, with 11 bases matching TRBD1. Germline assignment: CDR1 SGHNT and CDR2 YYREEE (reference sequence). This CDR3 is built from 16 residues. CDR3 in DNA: TGTGCCGGCAGCCCGGACAGGGGGCTTCTTGACTATGGCTACACCTTC. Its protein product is CAGSPDRGLLDYGYTF.

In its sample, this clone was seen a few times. The CDR3: CSVVPSGRPTDTQYF. For the CDR3, the DNA is TGCAGCGTTGTACCTAGCGGGAGGCCCACAGATACGCAGTATTTT. The rearrangement uses TRBV29-1 and TRBJ2-3, with TRBD2 matching over 11 bases. Trimming removed 4 bases from V and 2 bases from J; junction bases left unmatched: 5. CDR1 is SQVTM and CDR2 is ANQGSEA in the germline V gene. The CDR3 consists of 15 residues.

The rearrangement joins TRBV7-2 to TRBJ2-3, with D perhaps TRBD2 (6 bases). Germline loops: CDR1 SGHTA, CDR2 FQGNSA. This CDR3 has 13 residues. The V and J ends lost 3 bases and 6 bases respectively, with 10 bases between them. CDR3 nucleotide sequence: TGTGCCAGCAGCTTGCGGGATGGGGATACGCAGTATTTT. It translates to CASSLRDGDTQYF.

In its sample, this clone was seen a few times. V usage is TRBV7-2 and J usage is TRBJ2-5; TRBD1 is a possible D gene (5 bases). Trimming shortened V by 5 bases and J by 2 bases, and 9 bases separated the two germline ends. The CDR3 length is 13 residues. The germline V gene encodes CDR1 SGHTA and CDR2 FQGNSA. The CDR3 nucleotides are TGTGCCAGCAGCGTCAGGGTTCAAGAGACCCAGTACTTC. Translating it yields CASSVRVQETQYF. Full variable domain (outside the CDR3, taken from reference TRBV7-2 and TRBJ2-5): GAGVSQSPSNKVTEKGKDVELRCDPISGHTALYWYRQSLGQGLEFLIYFQGNSAPDKSGLPSDRFSAERTGGSVSTLTIQRTQQEDSAVYLCASSVRVQETQYFGPGTRLLVL.

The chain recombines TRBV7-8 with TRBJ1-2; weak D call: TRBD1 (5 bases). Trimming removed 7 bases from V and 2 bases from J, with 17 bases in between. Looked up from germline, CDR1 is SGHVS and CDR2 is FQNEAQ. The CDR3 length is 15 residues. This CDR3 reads CASTQFGRGNYGYTF. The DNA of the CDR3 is TGTGCCAGCACCCAATTCGGGAGGGGAAACTATGGCTACACCTTC.

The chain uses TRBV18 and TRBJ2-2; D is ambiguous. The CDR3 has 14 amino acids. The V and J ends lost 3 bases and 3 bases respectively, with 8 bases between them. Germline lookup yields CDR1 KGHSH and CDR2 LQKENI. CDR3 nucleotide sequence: TGTGCCAGCTCACCGACCCGGGACACCGGGGAGCTGTTTTTT. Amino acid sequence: CASSPTRDTGELFF.

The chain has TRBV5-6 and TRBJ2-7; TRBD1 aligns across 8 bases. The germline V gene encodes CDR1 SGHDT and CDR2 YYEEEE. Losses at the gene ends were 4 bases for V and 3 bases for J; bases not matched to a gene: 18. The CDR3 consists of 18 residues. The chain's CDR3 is CASSLRSGWTGSFYEQYF. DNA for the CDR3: TGTGCCAGCAGCCTACGCTCGGGCTGGACAGGGTCTTTCTACGAGCAGTACTTC.

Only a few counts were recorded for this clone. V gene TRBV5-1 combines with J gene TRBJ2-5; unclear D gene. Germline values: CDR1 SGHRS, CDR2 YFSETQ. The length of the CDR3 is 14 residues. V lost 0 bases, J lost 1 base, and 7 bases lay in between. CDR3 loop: CASSLAVSQETQYF. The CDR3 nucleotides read TGCGCCAGCAGCTTGGCGGTATCCCAAGAGACCCAGTACTTC.

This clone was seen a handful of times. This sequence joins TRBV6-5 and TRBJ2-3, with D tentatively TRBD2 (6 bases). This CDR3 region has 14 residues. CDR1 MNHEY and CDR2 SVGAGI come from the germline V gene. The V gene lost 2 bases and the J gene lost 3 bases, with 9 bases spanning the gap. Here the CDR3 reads CASSYRRVTDTQYF. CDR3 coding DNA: TGTGCCAGCAGTTACCGGAGGGTGACAGATACGCAGTATTTT.